This T cell receptor beta chain was retrieved from a study of spatial heterogeneity in lung cancer. Time point: sample taken at primary tumor resection. The authors sequenced whole RNA from tumor, nontumor lung or frozen PBMC without sorting. The CDR3 extends over 13 amino acids. Trimming at V came to 5 bases and at J to 2 bases, leaving 5 bases not matched to a gene. Germline lookup yields CDR1 DFQATT and CDR2 SNEGSKA (reference sequence). This clonotype occurred many times. Every individual TCR cDNA molecule carried its own unique molecular identifier, which allowed correction of PCR and sequencing errors. Using its own MiXCR run on the 5' RACE reads, TCRdb lists one record per CDR3 protein. The sample has tens of thousands of distinct CDR3 sequences; approximately 5.8% are singletons.

This rearrangement joins TRBV20-1 to TRBJ2-5; TRBD1 aligns across 7 bases. The TCR sequence derives from a male donor with early-stage non-small cell lung cancer. Material: PBMCs, obtained at surgery. CDR3 residues: CSAFSDRQETQYF. DNA of the CDR3: TGCAGTGCTTTCTCGGACAGGCAAGAGACCCAGTACTTC.